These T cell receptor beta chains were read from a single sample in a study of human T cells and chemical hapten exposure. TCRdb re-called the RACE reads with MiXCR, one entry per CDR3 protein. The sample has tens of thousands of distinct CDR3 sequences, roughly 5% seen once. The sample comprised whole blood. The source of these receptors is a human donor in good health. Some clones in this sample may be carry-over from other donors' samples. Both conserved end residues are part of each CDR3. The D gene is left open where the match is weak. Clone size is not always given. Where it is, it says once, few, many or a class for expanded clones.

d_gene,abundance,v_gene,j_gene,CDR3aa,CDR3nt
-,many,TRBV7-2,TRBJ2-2,CASSGRVTGELFF,TGTGCCAGCAGCGGCAGGGTGACCGGGGAGCTGTTTTTT
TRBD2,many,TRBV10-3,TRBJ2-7,CAISREGLGEQYF,TGTGCCATCAGTCGGGAGGGCCTCGGCGAGCAGTACTTC
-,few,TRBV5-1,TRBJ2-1,CASTLGGLYNEQFF,TGCGCCAGCACCCTCGGTGGGCTATACAATGAGCAGTTCTTC
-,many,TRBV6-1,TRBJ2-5,CASSEASGPGQIQETQYF,TGTGCCAGCAGTGAAGCCTCCGGACCGGGGCAGATCCAAGAGACCCAGTACTTC
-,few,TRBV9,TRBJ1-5,CASSENTNQPQHF,TGTGCCAGCAGCGAAAATACCAATCAGCCCCAGCATTTT
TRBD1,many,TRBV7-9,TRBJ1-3,CASSPRQGAHGNTIYF,TGTGCCAGCAGCCCGCGACAGGGGGCTCACGGAAACACCATATATTTT
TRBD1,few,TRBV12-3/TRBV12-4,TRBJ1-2,CASRHRGGYTF,TGTGCCAGCAGGCACAGGGGGGGATACACCTTC
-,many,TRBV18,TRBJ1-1,CASSPTGGSGGTEAFF,TGTGCCAGCTCACCAACTGGGGGGTCGGGTGGCACTGAAGCTTTCTTT
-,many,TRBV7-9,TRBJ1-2,CASSLVSGAYGYTF,TGTGCCAGCAGCTTAGTATCGGGAGCCTATGGCTACACCTTC
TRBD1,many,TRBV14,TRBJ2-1,CASSQVGGSEQFF,TGTGCCAGCAGCCAAGTAGGGGGCAGTGAGCAGTTCTTC
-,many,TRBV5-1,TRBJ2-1,CASSWGAQSNEQFF,TGCGCCAGCAGCTGGGGGGCCCAGTCCAATGAGCAGTTCTTC
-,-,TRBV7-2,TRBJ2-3,CASSLVGGAQDTQYF,TGTGCCAGCAGCTTAGTAGGCGGGGCCCAAGATACGCAGTATTTT
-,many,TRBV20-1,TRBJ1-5,CSAVGGMEQPQHF,TGCAGTGCAGTTGGGGGAATGGAACAGCCCCAGCATTTT
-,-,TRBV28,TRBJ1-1,CATDLNTEAFF,TGTGCCACCGACTTGAACACTGAAGCTTTCTTT
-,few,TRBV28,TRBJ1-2,CASRAGHYGYTF,TGTGCCAGCAGAGCAGGACACTATGGCTACACCTTC
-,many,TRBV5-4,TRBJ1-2,CASSFRTGGYTF,TGTGCCAGCAGCTTTCGGACGGGTGGCTACACCTTC
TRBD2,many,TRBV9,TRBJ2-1,CASSVEASGLYNEQFF,TGTGCCAGCAGCGTAGAGGCTAGCGGATTATACAATGAGCAGTTCTTC
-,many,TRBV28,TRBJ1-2,CASSFGAGKGGYTF,TGTGCCAGCAGTTTTGGGGCAGGGAAAGGCGGCTACACCTTC
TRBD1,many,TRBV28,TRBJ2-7,CASSTTGVYEQYF,TGTGCCAGCAGTACGACAGGGGTCTACGAGCAGTACTTC
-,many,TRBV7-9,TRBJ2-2,CASSSTRSGELFF,TGTGCCAGCAGCTCTACTAGGTCCGGGGAGCTGTTTTTT
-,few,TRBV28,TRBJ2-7,CASTQQGSSYEQYF,TGTGCCAGCACCCAACAGGGTAGCTCCTACGAGCAGTACTTC
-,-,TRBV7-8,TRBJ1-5,CASSLRQENQPQHF,TGTGCCAGCAGCCTCCGACAGGAAAATCAGCCCCAGCATTTT
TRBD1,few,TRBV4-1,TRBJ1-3,CASSQDRGSGNTIYF,TGCGCCAGCAGCCAAGACAGGGGGTCTGGAAACACCATATATTTT
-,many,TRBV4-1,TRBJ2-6,CASSQDRLSGSGANVLTF,TGCGCCAGCAGCCAAGATCGGCTTAGTGGCTCTGGGGCCAACGTCCTGACTTTC
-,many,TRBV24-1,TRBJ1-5,CAIDPRRTGDGPQHF,TGTGCCATCGACCCCCGGCGGACTGGGGACGGGCCCCAGCATTTT
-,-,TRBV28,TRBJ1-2,CASRGTRYGYTF,TGTGCCAGCAGAGGGACTCGCTATGGCTACACCTTC
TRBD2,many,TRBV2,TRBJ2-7,CASDGLALIGTYEQYF,TGTGCCAGTGACGGACTAGCGCTCATAGGGACCTACGAGCAGTACTTC
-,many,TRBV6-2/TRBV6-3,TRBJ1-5,CASGQPNQPQHF,TGTGCCAGTGGACAGCCCAATCAGCCCCAGCATTTT
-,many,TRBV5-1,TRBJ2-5,CASSASSQETQYF,TGCGCCAGCAGCGCTTCTAGTCAAGAGACCCAGTACTTC
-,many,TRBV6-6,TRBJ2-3,CASREQGTDTQYF,TGTGCCAGCAGGGAACAGGGAACAGATACGCAGTATTTT
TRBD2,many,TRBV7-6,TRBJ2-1,CASSLRSSGRAEEQFF,TGTGCCAGCAGCTTAAGGTCTAGCGGGAGGGCCGAGGAGCAGTTCTTC
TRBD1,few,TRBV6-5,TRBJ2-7,CASSYYQTGGYEQYF,TGTGCCAGCAGTTACTATCAGACAGGGGGCTACGAGCAGTACTTC
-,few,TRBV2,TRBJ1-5,CASSEALTDSNQPQHF,TGTGCCAGCAGTGAAGCCTTAACAGATAGCAATCAGCCCCAGCATTTT
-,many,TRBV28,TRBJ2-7,CASAEGNYEQYF,TGTGCCAGCGCTGAAGGGAATTACGAGCAGTACTTC
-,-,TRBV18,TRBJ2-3,CVSSPPGSRTDTQYF,TGTGTCAGCTCACCACCGGGCAGCCGCACAGATACGCAGTATTTT
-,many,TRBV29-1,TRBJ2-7,CSVQGRNSYEQYF,TGCAGTGTCCAGGGGAGAAATTCCTACGAGCAGTACTTC
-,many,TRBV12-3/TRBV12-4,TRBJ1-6,CASSLAPRNSPLHF,TGTGCCAGCAGTTTAGCCCCTCGGAATTCACCCCTCCACTTT
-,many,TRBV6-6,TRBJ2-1,CASSKEVSQFF,TGTGCCAGCAGTAAAGAGGTTTCCCAGTTCTTC
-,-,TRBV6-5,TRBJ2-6,CASSYATGLKSGANVLTF,TGTGCCAGCAGTTACGCCACAGGACTTAAGTCTGGGGCCAACGTCCTGACTTTC
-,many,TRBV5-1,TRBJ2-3,CASSDTRTASTDTQYF,TGCGCCAGCAGCGATACCCGGACAGCTAGCACAGATACGCAGTATTTT
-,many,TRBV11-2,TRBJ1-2,CASSLTGQANYGYTF,TGTGCCAGCAGCTTAACGGGACAAGCTAACTATGGCTACACCTTC
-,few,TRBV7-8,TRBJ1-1,CASSSGPLQGAEAFF,TGTGCCAGCAGCTCCGGACCCCTCCAGGGAGCTGAAGCTTTCTTT
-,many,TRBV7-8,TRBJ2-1,CASSSLPAGGHSYNEQFF,TGTGCCAGCAGCTCTCTACCGGCCGGGGGCCACTCCTACAATGAGCAGTTCTTC
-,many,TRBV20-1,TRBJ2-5,CSARDRRGQETQYF,TGCAGTGCTAGAGATCGGAGGGGCCAAGAGACCCAGTACTTC
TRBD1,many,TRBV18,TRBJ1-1,CASSPRTGNTEAFF,TGTGCCAGCTCACCGAGGACAGGGAACACTGAAGCTTTCTTT
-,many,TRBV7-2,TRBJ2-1,CASSLGGASPIQNEQFF,TGTGCCAGCAGCTTAGGGGGGGCCTCCCCAATACAGAATGAGCAGTTCTTC
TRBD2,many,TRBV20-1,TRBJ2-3,CSAGAAGGQDTQYF,TGCAGTGCCGGGGCTGCGGGGGGTCAAGATACGCAGTATTTT
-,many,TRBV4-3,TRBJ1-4,CASSQEGKVLEKLFF,TGCGCCAGCAGCCAAGAAGGAAAGGTTTTGGAAAAACTGTTTTTT
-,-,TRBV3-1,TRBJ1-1,CASSQDPEANKAFF,TGTGCCAGCAGCCAAGATCCCGAGGCGAATAAAGCTTTCTTT
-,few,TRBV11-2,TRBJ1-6,CASSLTTGPTPLHF,TGTGCCAGCAGCCTTACGACAGGTCCGACACCCCTCCACTTT
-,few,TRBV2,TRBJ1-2,CASSEVGMLLGYTF,TGTGCCAGCAGTGAGGTGGGGATGCTCCTTGGCTACACCTTC
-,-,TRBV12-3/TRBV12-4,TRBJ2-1,CASSFVGGEQFF,TGTGCCAGCAGTTTTGTTGGCGGTGAGCAGTTCTTC
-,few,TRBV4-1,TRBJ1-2,CASSPQGRDYGYTF,TGCGCCAGCAGCCCTCAGGGGCGCGACTATGGCTACACCTTC